What follows are 5 T cell receptor beta chains derived from one specimen sequenced in a study of Graves' ophthalmopathy and Graves' hyperthyroidism. As the template, RNA transcripts were used to amplify TCR beta CDR3 regions. A first-round RT-PCR used HTBI primers, followed by a second-round multiplex PCR. Via MiXCR, TCRdb re-called the multiplex PCR reads, giving one row per CDR3 protein. Of 200,000 to 250,000 distinct CDR3 sequences listed, 25% to 30% are singletons. The source material was peripheral blood. The receptors were gathered from a man aged 45-60 years with Graves' ophthalmopathy.

V usage is TRBV28 and J usage is TRBJ2-5, with 13 bases lining up with TRBD2. CDR3 length equals 18 residues. Germline V gene lookup returns CDR1 MDHEN and CDR2 SYDVKM. The trim removed 8 bases at V and 5 bases at J, leaving 17 bases unmatched. Written as DNA, the CDR3 is TGTGCCAGCGGGGATGCCGCGGGGACTAGCGGGACGGGGGAGACCCAGTACTTC. This gives the protein CASGDAAGTSGTGETQYF.

The rearrangement links TRBV10-2 to TRBJ2-5; TRBD2 agrees at 12 bases. CDR1 WSHSY and CDR2 SAAADI come from the germline V gene. V was pared by 8 bases and J by 2 bases, with 6 bases of the junction left unmatched. The CDR3 is 15 residues long. CDR3 coding DNA: TGCGCCAGCGGACGGCTAGCGGGAGGGCAAGAGACCCAGTACTTC. This sequence encodes CASGRLAGGQETQYF.

This clonotype was detected many times. The V gene is TRBV14, the J gene TRBJ2-7, with 9 positions matching TRBD2. The CDR3 has 15 amino acids. The germline gives CDR1 SGHDN, CDR2 FVKESK. V lost 4 bases, J lost 9 bases, and 13 bases stayed unmatched. CDR3 in amino acids: CASSPRGIAGVVQYF. In nucleotides, the CDR3 is TGTGCCAGCAGCCCCAGAGGGATAGCGGGAGTAGTGCAGTACTTC.

This clonotype has ten or more counts. In DNA form, the CDR3 reads TGTGCCAGTAGTACGTCAGCAGGGACGAGCAATCAGCCCCAGCATTTT. Translating it yields CASSTSAGTSNQPQHF. This sequence joins TRBV19 and TRBJ1-5; TRBD1 might be the D (5 bases). Germline loops: CDR1 LNHDA, CDR2 SQIVND (reference sequence). This CDR3 region has 16 residues. Trimming left V 4 bases short and J 1 base short, with 14 bases between.

This clonotype was detected many times. This chain connects TRBV11-2 to TRBJ2-4, with D possibly TRBD1 on 6 matching bases. V lost 4 bases and J 8 bases, leaving 15 bases between the germline ends. The CDR3 spans 14 residues. Germline V CDR1 and CDR2: SGHAT, FQNNGV. CDR3 coding DNA: TGTGCCAGCAGCTCCAGCCAGGGGTGGGACATTCAGTACTTC. Residues: CASSSSQGWDIQYF. Full variable domain (remainder filled in from reference TRBV11-2 and TRBJ2-4): EAGVAQSPRYKIIEKRQSVAFWCNPISGHATLYWYQQILGQGPKLLIQFQNNGVVDDSQLPKDRFSAERLKGVDSTLKIQPAKLEDSAVYLCASSSSQGWDIQYFGAGTRLSVL.